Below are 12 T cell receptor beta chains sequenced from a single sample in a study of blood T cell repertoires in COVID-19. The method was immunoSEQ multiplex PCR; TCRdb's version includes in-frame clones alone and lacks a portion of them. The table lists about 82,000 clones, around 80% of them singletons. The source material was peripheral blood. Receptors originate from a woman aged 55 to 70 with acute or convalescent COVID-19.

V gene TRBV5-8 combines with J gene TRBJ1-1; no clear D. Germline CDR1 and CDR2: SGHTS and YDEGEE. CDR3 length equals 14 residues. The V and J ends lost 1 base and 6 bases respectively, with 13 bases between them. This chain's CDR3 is CASSLYGRNSEAFF. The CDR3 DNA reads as TGTGCCAGCAGCTTGTATGGTCGTAACTCTGAAGCTTTCTTT.

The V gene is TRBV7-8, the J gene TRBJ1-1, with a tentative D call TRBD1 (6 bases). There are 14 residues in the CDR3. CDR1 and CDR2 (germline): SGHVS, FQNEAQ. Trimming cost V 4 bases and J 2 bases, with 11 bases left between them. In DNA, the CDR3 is TGTGCCAGCAGCTCTAACAGGGATAACACTGAAGCTTTCTTT. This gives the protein CASSSNRDNTEAFF. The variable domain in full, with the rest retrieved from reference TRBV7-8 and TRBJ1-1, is GAGVSQSPRYKVAKRGQDVALRCDPISGHVSLFWYQQALGQGPEFLTYFQNEAQLDKSGLPSDRFFAERPEGSVSTLKIQRTQQEDSAVYLCASSSNRDNTEAFFGQGTRLTVV.

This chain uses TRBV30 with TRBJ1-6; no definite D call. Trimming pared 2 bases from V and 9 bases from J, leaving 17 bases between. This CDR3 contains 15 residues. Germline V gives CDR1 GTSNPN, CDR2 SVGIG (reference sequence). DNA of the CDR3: TGTGCCTGGAGTCCCGGGAGGGCAGGCGGTTCACCCCTCCACTTT. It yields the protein CAWSPGRAGGSPLHF.

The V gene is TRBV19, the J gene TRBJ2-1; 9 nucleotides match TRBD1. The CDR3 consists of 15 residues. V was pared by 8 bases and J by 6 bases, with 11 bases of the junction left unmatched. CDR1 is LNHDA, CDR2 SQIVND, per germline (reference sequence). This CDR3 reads CASATPLTGGNEQFF. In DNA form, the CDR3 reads TGTGCCAGTGCGACTCCCTTGACAGGGGGCAATGAGCAGTTCTTC.

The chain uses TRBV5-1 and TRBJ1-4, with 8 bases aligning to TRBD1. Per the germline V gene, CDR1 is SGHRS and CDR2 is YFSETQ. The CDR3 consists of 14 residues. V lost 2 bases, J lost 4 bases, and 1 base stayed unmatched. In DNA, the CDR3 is TGCGCCAGCAGCTTTACAGGGGGTAATGAAAAACTGTTTTTT. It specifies CASSFTGGNEKLFF.

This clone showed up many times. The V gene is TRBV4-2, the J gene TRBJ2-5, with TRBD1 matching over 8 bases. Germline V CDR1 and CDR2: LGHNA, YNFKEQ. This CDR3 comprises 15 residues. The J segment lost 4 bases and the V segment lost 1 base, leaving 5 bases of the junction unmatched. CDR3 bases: TGTGCCAGCAGCCAAGGGACAGGGACCCTAGAGACCCAGTACTTC. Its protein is CASSQGTGTLETQYF.

CDR3 DNA: TGTGCCAGCAGTTCTCAGGGGATCCAGCCCCAGCATTTT. Residues: CASSSQGIQPQHF. The V gene is TRBV12-3 or TRBV12-4, the J gene TRBJ1-5; D is possibly TRBD1 (6 bases). This CDR3 region has 13 residues. V was shortened by 4 bases and J by 7 bases, with 11 bases between the two germline ends.

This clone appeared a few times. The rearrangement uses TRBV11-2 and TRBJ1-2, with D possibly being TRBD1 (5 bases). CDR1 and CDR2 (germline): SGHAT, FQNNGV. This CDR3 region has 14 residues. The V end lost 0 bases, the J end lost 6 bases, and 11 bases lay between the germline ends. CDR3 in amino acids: CASSLDYSGNGYTF. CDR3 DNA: TGTGCCAGCAGCTTAGACTACTCAGGGAATGGCTACACCTTC.

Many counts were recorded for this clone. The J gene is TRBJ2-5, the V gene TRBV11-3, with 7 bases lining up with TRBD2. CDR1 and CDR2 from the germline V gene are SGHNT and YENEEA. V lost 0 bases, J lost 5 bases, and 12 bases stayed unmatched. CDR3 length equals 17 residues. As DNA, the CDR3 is TGTGCCAGCAGCTTAGATCCGGATAGCGGGCTCTGGGAGACCCAGTACTTC. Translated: CASSLDPDSGLWETQYF.

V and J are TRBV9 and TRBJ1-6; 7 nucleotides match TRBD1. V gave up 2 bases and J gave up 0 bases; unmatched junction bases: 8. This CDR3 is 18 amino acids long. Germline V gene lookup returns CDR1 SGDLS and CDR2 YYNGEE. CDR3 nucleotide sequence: TGTGCCAGCAGCGTCCGGGACAGCACTAGCTCCTATAATTCACCCCTCCACTTT. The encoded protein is CASSVRDSTSSYNSPLHF.

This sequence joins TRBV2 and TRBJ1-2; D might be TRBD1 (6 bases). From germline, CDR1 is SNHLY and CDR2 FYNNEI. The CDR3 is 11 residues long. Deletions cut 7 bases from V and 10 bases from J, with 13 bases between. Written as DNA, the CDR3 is TGTGCCAGCATTCTCCAGGGGCCCTACACCTTC. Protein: CASILQGPYTF.

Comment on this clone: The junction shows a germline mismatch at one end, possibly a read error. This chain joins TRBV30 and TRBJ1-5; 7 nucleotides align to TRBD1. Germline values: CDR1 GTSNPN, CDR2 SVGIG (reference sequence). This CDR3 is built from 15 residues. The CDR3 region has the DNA TGTGCCTGGAGTGTACGTCGACAGGGTCAATCAGCCCCAGCATTT. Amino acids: CAWSVRRQGQSAPAF.